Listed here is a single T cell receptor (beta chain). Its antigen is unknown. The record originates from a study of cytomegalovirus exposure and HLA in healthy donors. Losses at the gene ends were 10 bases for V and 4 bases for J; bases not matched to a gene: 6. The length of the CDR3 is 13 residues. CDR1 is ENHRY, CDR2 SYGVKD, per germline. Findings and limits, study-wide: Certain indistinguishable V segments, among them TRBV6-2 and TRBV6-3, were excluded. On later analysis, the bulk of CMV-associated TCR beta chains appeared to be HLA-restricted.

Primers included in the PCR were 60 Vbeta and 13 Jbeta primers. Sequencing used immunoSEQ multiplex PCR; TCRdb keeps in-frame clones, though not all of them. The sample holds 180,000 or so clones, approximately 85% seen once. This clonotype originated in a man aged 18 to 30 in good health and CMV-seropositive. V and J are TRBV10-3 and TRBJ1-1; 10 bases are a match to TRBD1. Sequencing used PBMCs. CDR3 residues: CATAGTGATEAFF. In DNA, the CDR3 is TGTGCCACCGCCGGGACAGGGGCCACTGAAGCTTTCTTT.